These 8 T cell receptor beta chains originate from one sample sequenced in a study of T cell clonality in common variable immunodeficiency. Profiling relied on immunoSEQ multiplex PCR, and the TCRdb table lists in-frame clones only, not all of them. This sample carries 45,000 to 65,000 clones, none of them present only once. Material: peripheral blood mononuclear cells. The receptors derive from a person aged 18 to 75 in good health.

This clone was seen ten or more times. The read finishes 3 residues shy of the CDR3 end, and the germline J gene is used to complete it. The chain has TRBV5-1 and TRBJ2-5; 8 nucleotides agree with TRBD1. V gave up 3 bases and J gave up 4 bases; unmatched junction bases: 8. Germline V lookup: CDR1 SGHRS, CDR2 YFSETQ. This CDR3 spans 15 amino acids. The sequenced part of the CDR3 DNA is TGCGCCAGCAGCTGGACTGTACAGGGGGGAGAGACC. Its protein is CASSWTVQGGET. The CDR3 in full is CASSWTVQGGETQYF.

This clone was counted at least ten times. The read ends 3 residues before the CDR3 terminus; that terminus is restored from the germline J gene. The chain carries TRBV30 and TRBJ1-5, with D perhaps TRBD1 (5 bases). The CDR3 length is 14 residues. The germline V gene encodes CDR1 GTSNPN and CDR2 SVGIG (reference sequence). V was cut by 0 bases and J by 4 bases, with 10 bases left in between. This CDR3 is CAWSVWGINQPQHF. The CDR3 DNA, read in part, is TGTGCCTGGAGTGTATGGGGCATTAATCAGCCC.

This clone was observed at least ten times. The read finishes 3 residues shy of the CDR3 end, and the germline J gene is used to complete it. The chain links TRBV2 to TRBJ1-1; 8 nucleotides align to TRBD1. The CDR3 totals 12 residues. Looked up from germline, CDR1 is SNHLY and CDR2 is FYNNEI. Trimming took 10 bases from V and 2 from J; bases not matched to a gene: 3. The CDR3: CAIGTGNTEAFF. Incomplete CDR3 DNA: TGTGCCATCGGGACAGGAAACACTGAA. The complete variable domain, with remaining parts taken from reference TRBV2 and TRBJ1-1, reads EPEVTQTPSHQVTQMGQEVILRCVPISNHLYFYWYRQILGQKVEFLVSFYNNEISEKSEIFDDQFSVERPDGSNFTLKIRSTKLEDSAMYFCAIGTGNTEAFFGQGTRLTVV.

With respect to this clone: The read terminates 3 residues ahead of where the CDR3 ends, so the germline J gene completes it. J is TRBJ2-2 and V is TRBV2, with 11 bases matching TRBD1. Per the germline V gene, CDR1 is SNHLY and CDR2 is FYNNEI. Trimming at V came to 8 bases and at J to 3 bases, leaving 11 bases not matched to a gene. This CDR3 region has 17 residues. Partial CDR3 DNA: TGTGCCAGCGGGATCCCGGACAGGGGGCGGCACACCGGGGAG. Amino acid sequence: CASGIPDRGRHTGE. The complete CDR3 protein is CASGIPDRGRHTGELFF.

This clone was detected ten times or more. The read halts 3 residues ahead of the CDR3 end, with the missing end drawn from the germline J gene. V and J are TRBV5-1 and TRBJ2-1; a possible D gene is TRBD2 (6 bases). The V end lost 0 bases, the J end lost 4 bases, and 14 bases lay between the germline ends. The CDR3 contains 16 residues. The germline V gene has CDR1 SGHRS and CDR2 YFSETQ. Incomplete CDR3 DNA: TGCGCCAGCAGCTTGGCGGGGGTGGGGATTTACAATGAG. It yields the protein CASSLAGVGIYNE. In full, the CDR3 is CASSLAGVGIYNEQFF.

This clone showed up many times. Read coverage stops 3 residues before the CDR3 terminus; the germline J gene supplies the remainder. This chain joins TRBV4-2 and TRBJ2-3; D is possibly TRBD1 (5 bases). Germline lookup yields CDR1 LGHNA and CDR2 YNFKEQ. The CDR3 consists of 14 residues. The CDR3 loop reads CASSQDEGARAQYF. CDR3 bases read: TGTGCCAGCAGCCAAGATGAAGGGGCCCGTGCG.

There are many counts of this clone. The observed sequence ends 3 residues before the CDR3 terminus, with the missing tail filled in from the germline J gene. This chain uses TRBV18 with TRBJ2-1, with TRBD2 identical over 8 bases. V lost 6 bases to trimming and J lost 7 bases; unmatched junction nucleotides: 11. CDR3 length equals 15 residues. Germline V gene data show CDR1 as KGHSH and CDR2 as LQKENI. CDR3 protein: CASSRSGSEVNEQFF. The sequenced part of the CDR3 DNA is TGTGCCAGCTCGAGAAGCGGGAGTGAGGTTAATGAG.

Many counts were recorded for this clone. Read data end 3 residues before the CDR3 end; the end is taken from the germline J gene. The rearrangement joins TRBV4-1 to TRBJ1-2; a possible D gene is TRBD1 (6 bases). Trimming removed 4 bases at V and 3 bases at J, with 12 bases between. The CDR3 runs 14 residues. Germline assignment: CDR1 MGHRA and CDR2 YSYEKL. CDR3 in amino acids: CASSRETGDYGYTF. The sequenced CDR3 bases are TGCGCCAGCAGCCGAGAGACAGGAGACTATGGC.